This TCR beta chain was retrieved from a study of blood T cell repertoires in COVID-19. Per the original methods: Researchers report that nucleated cell counts were estimated from reference gene primer amplification. Profiling relied on immunoSEQ multiplex PCR, and the TCRdb table lists in-frame clones only, not all of them. From that table come the V and J calls and clone size; the DNA was used to work out D and trimming. The data hold 130,000 to 150,000 clones, with about four fifths observed a single time. Input material: peripheral blood. The origin of this receptor is a human donor in a cohort sampled during active COVID-19.

CDR3 residues: CASSLRGVGGEKLFF. Here the CDR3 DNA reads TGTGCCAGCAGCTTAAGGGGGGTAGGCGGTGAAAAACTGTTTTTT. The genes are TRBV7-3 and TRBJ1-4; tentative D call: TRBD1 (5 bases). Trimming stripped 1 base from V and 7 bases from J, with 13 bases between. CDR1 is SGHTA and CDR2 is FQGTGA in the germline V gene. There are 15 residues in the CDR3.